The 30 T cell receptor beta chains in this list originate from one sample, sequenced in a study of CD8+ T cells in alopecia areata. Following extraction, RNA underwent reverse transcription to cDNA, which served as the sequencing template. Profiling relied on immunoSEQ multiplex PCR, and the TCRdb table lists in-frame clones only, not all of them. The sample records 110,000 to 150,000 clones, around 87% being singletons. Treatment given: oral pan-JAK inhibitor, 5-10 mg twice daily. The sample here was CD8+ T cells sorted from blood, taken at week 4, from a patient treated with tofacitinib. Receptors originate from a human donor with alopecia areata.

The CDR3 protein is CSATFYNEQFF. DNA for the CDR3: TGCAGTGCCACATTTTACAATGAGCAGTTCTTC. V and J are TRBV20-1 and TRBJ2-1; D remains unclear. This CDR3 is 11 amino acids long. V lost 6 bases, J lost 4 bases, and 7 bases lay in between. The germline V gene has CDR1 DFQATT and CDR2 SNEGSKA (reference sequence).

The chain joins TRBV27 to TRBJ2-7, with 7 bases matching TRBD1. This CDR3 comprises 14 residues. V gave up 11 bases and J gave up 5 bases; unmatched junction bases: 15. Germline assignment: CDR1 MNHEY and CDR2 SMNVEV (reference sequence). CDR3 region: CASNPQGSSHEQYF. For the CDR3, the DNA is TGTGCCTCCAATCCACAGGGGAGTAGCCACGAGCAGTACTTC.

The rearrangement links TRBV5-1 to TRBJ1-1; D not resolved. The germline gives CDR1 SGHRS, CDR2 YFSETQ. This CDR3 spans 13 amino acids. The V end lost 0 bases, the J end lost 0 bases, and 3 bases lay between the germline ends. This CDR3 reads CASSLDVNTEAFF. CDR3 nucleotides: TGCGCCAGCAGCTTGGACGTGAACACTGAAGCTTTCTTT. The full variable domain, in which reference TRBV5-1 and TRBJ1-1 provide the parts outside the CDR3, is KAGVTQTPRYLIKTRGQQVTLSCSPISGHRSVSWYQQTPGQGLQFLFEYFSETQRNKGNFPGRFSGRQFSNSRSEMNVSTLELGDSALYLCASSLDVNTEAFFGQGTRLTVV.

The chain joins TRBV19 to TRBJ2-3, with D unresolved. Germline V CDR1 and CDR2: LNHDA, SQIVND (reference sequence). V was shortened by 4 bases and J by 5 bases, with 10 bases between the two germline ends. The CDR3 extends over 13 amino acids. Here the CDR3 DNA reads TGTGCCAGTAGTAGTCAAAGTGGAGATACGCAGTATTTT. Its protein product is CASSSQSGDTQYF.

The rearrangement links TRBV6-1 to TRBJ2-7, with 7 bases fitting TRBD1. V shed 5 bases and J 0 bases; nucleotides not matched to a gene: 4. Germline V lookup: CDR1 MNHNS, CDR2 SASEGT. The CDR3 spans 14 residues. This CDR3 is CASSPDRPSYEQYF. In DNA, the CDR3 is TGTGCCAGCAGTCCGGACAGGCCCTCCTACGAGCAGTACTTC.

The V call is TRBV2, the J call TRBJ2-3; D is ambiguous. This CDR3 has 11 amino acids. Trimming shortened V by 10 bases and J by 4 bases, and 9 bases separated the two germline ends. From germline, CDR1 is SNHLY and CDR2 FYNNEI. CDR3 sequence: CAILRADTQYF. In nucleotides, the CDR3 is TGTGCCATCCTCCGCGCAGATACGCAGTATTTT.

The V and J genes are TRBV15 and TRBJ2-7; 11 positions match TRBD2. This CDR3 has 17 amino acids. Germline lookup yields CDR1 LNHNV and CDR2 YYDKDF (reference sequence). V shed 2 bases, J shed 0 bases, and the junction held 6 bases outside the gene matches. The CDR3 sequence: CATSRPRLAGYSYEQYF. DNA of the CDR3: TGTGCCACCAGCAGACCTAGACTAGCGGGATACTCCTACGAGCAGTACTTC.

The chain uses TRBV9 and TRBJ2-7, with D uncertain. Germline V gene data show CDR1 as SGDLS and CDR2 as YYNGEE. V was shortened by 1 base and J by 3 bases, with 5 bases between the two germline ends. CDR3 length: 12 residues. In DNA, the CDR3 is TGTGCCAGCAGCGTAAACGACTACGAGCAGTACTTC. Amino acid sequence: CASSVNDYEQYF.

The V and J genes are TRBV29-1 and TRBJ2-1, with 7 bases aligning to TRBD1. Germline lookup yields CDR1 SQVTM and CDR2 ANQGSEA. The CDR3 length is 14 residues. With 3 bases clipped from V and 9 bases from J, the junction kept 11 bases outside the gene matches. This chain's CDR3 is CSVDPGRGGGEQFF. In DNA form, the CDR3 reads TGCAGCGTTGATCCAGGGAGAGGGGGCGGTGAGCAGTTCTTC.

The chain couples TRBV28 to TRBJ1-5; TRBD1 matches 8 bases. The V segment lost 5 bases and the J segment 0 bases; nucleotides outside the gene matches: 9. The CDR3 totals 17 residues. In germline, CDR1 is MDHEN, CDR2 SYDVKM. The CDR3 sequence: CASSTGQGHYSNQPQHF. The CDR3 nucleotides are TGTGCCAGCAGTACTGGACAGGGACATTATAGCAATCAGCCCCAGCATTTT.

Written as DNA, the CDR3 is TGTGCCAGCAGCTTAGTGGGAGAGGAAGAGCAGTACTTC. This sequence encodes CASSLVGEEEQYF. This chain connects TRBV13 to TRBJ2-5; D might be TRBD2 (5 bases). Germline V lookup: CDR1 PRHDT, CDR2 FYEKMQ (reference sequence). The CDR3 contains 13 residues. Trimming took 1 base from V and 11 from J, leaving 14 bases between them.

CDR3 in DNA: TGTGCCAGCAGTTTAATAGCGGGAGGCTCCGAGCAGTTCTTC. It translates to CASSLIAGGSEQFF. This rearrangement joins TRBV27 to TRBJ2-1, with 10 positions matching TRBD2. V was clipped by 2 bases and J by 10 bases; unmatched bases: 5. CDR1 is MNHEY and CDR2 is SMNVEV in the germline V gene (reference sequence). This CDR3 contains 14 residues.

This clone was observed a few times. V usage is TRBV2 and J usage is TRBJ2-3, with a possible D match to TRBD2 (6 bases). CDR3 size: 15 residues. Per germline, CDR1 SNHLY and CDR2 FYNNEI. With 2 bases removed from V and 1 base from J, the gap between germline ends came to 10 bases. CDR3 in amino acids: CASSESSSGTDTQYF. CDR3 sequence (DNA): TGTGCCAGCAGTGAATCGTCTAGCGGCACAGATACGCAGTATTTT. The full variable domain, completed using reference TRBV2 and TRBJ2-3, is EPEVTQTPSHQVTQMGQEVILRCVPISNHLYFYWYRQILGQKVEFLVSFYNNEISEKSEIFDDQFSVERPDGSNFTLKIRSTKLEDSAMYFCASSESSSGTDTQYFGPGTRLTVL.

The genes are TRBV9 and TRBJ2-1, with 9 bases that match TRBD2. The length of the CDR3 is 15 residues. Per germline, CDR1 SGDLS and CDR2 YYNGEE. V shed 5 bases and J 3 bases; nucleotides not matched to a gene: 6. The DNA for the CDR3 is TGTGCCAGCAGTCGATCGACTAGCGGCTACAATGAGCAGTTCTTC. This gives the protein CASSRSTSGYNEQFF.

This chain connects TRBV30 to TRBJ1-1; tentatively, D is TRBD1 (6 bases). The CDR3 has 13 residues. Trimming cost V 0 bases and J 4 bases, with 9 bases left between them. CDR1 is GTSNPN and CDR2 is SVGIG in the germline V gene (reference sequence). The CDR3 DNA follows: TGTGCCTGGAGTGTATCAGGGGTCACTGAAGCTTTCTTT. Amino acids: CAWSVSGVTEAFF.

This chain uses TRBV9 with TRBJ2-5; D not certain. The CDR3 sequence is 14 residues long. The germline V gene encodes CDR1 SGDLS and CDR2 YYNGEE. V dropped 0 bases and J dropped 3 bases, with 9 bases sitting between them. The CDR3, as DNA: TGTGCCAGCAGCGTAGAATCCGAAGAAGAGACCCAGTACTTC. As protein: CASSVESEEETQYF.

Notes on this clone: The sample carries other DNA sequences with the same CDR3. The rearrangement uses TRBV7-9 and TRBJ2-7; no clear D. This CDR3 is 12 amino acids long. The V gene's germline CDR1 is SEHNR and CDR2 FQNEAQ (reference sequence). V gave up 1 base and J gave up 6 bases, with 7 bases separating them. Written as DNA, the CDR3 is TGTGCCAGCAGCTTAGGTAGTGGCGAGCAGTACTTC. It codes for CASSLGSGEQYF.

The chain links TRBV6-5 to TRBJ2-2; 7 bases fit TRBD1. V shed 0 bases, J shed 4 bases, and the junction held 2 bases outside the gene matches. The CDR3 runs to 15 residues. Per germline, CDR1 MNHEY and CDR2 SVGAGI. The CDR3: CASSYSGGSTGELFF. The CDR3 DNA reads TGTGCCAGCAGTTACTCAGGGGGCAGCACCGGGGAGCTGTTTTTT.

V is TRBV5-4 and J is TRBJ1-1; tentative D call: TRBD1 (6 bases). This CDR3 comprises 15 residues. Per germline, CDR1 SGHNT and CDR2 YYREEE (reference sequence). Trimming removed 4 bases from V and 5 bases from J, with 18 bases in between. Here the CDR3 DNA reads TGTGCCAGCAGCCTGAGACAGGAGAAGGGGACTGAAGCTTTCTTT. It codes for CASSLRQEKGTEAFF.

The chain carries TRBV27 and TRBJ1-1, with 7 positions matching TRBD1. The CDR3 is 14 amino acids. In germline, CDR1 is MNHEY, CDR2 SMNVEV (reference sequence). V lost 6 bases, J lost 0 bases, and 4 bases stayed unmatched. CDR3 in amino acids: CASRLGQMNTEAFF. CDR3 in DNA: TGTGCCAGCAGATTGGGACAGATGAACACTGAAGCTTTCTTT.

The CDR3 DNA sequence: TGTGCCACCAGCAGCGGACTAGCGGGAGGCACAGATACGCAGTATTTT. Its translation: CATSSGLAGGTDTQYF. This chain links TRBV15 with TRBJ2-3; 13 bases fit TRBD2. Germline CDR1 is LNHNV and CDR2 is YYDKDF (reference sequence). J was trimmed by 1 base and V by 3 bases; bases with no gene match: 1. CDR3 length: 16 residues.

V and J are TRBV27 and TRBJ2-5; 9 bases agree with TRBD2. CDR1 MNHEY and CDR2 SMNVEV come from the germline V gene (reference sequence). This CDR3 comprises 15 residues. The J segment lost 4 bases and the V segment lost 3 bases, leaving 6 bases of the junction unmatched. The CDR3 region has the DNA TGTGCCAGCAGTTTTGAAGCGGGGGGACTAGAGACCCAGTACTTC. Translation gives CASSFEAGGLETQYF.

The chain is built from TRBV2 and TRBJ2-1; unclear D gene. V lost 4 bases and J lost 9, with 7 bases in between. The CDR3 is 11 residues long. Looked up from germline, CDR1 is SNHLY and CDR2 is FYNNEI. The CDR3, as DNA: TGTGCCAGCAGTGGGGGTTTTGAGCAGTTCTTC. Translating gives CASSGGFEQFF. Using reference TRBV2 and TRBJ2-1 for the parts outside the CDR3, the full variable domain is EPEVTQTPSHQVTQMGQEVILRCVPISNHLYFYWYRQILGQKVEFLVSFYNNEISEKSEIFDDQFSVERPDGSNFTLKIRSTKLEDSAMYFCASSGGFEQFFGPGTRLTVL.

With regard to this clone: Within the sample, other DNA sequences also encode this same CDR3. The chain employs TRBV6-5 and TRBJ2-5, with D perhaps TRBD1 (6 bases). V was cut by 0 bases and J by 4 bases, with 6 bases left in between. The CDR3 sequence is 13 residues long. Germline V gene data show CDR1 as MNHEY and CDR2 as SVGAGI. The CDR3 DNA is TGTGCCAGCAGTTACTCGACAGGAGAGACCCAGTACTTC. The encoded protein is CASSYSTGETQYF.

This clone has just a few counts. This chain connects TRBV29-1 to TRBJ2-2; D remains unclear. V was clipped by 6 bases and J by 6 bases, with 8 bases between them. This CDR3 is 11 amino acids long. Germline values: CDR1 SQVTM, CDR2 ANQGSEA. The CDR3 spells CSVDLAGELFF. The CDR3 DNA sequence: TGCAGCGTGGATTTGGCCGGGGAGCTGTTTTTT.

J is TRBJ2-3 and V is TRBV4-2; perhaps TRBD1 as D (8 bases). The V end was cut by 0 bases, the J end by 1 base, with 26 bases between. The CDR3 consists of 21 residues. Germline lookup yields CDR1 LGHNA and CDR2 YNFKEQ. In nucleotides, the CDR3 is TGTGCCAGCAGCCAAGAGAGAGAGTTTCTCAAAGCGGGACAGGGCACAGATACGCAGTATTTT. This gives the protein CASSQEREFLKAGQGTDTQYF.

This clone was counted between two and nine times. The CDR3: CATTPHSGQETQYF. CDR3 DNA sequence: TGTGCCACCACCCCCCACAGCGGCCAAGAGACCCAGTACTTC. V gene TRBV6-6 combines with J gene TRBJ2-5; tentative D call: TRBD2 (5 bases). In germline, CDR1 is MNHNY, CDR2 SVGAGI (reference sequence). The CDR3 runs 14 residues. Trimming took 10 bases from V and 1 from J, leaving 16 bases between them.

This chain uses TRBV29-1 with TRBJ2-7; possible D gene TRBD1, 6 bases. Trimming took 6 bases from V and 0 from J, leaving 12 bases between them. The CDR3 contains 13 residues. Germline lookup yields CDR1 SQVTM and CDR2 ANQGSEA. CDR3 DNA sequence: TGCAGCGTCAATGACAGGTTCTCCTACGAGCAGTACTTC. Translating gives CSVNDRFSYEQYF.

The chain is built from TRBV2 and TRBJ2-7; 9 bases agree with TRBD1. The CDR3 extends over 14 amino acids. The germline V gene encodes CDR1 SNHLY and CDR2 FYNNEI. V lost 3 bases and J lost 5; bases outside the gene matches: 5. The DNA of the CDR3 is TGTGCCAGCAGTGAGGGGACAGGGCGGGACGAGCAGTACTTC. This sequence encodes CASSEGTGRDEQYF.

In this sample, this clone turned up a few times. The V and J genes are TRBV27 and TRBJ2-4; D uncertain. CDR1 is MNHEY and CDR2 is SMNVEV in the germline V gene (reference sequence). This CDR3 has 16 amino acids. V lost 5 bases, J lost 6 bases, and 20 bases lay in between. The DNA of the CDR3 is TGTGCCAGCAGTATAAAGCGTGCCCAGTACGGAAACATTCAGTACTTC. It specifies CASSIKRAQYGNIQYF.